Sequencing of this TCR beta chain was carried out in a study of T cells expressing NK-cell markers. The cDNA for TCR beta came from 5'RACE template switching with UMIs. TCRdb processed the 5' RACE reads again and assigns one entry to each CDR3 protein, with no DNA. With over 350,000 distinct CDR3 sequences in the sample, the ten largest clones hold about 10%. Germline V gives CDR1 DFQATT, CDR2 SNEGSKA (reference sequence). There are 13 residues in the CDR3. This chain connects TRBV20-1 to TRBJ1-1; the TCRdb D gene call, TRBD1, has no DNA to confirm it. The sequenced sample was blood T cells: a sorted CD56 or NKG2C T cell subset, CD4+ or CD8+ T cells, or bulk PBMC T cells (not recorded which). This clonotype was sampled from a woman aged 50 to 60 in good health. The CDR3 spells CSATRDSYTEAFF.